This entry lists 29 T cell receptor beta chains sequenced from one sample in a study of CD8+ T cells in alopecia areata. Isolated RNA was reverse transcribed into cDNA used as the sequencing template. This table comes from immunoSEQ multiplex PCR, and its TCRdb copy is limited to in-frame clones, with some not included. The sample contains 140,000 or so clones, 62% of which appear only once. The specimen was CD8+ T cells sorted from blood. Receptor source: a human donor in good health.

This chain connects TRBV29-1 to TRBJ2-1; perhaps TRBD2 as D (7 bases). V was clipped by 7 bases and J by 6 bases, with 16 bases between them. CDR1 is SQVTM, CDR2 ANQGSEA, per germline. CDR3 size: 13 residues. The CDR3 reads CSGAMGGANEQFF. The DNA of the CDR3 is TGCAGCGGTGCAATGGGGGGGGCCAATGAGCAGTTCTTC.

In its sample, this clone was seen once. The chain recombines TRBV25-1 with TRBJ1-2, with no clear D. CDR3 length equals 12 residues. V lost 6 bases and J lost 5, with 10 bases in between. Germline-derived CDR1 and CDR2 are MGHDK and SYGVNS. CDR3 sequence reads: CASREGLYGYTF. The DNA of the CDR3 is TGTGCCAGCAGGGAGGGCCTATATGGCTACACCTTC.

This clone was recorded a few times. The rearrangement joins TRBV7-2 to TRBJ1-5; 11 bases are shared with TRBD1. Trimming removed 4 bases from V and 5 bases from J; junction bases left unmatched: 4. Germline values: CDR1 SGHTA, CDR2 FQGNSA. This CDR3 region has 15 residues. The CDR3 sequence: CASSWTGGGYQPQHF. Written as DNA, the CDR3 is TGTGCCAGCAGCTGGACAGGGGGCGGGTATCAGCCCCAGCATTTT.

CDR3 coding DNA: TGTGCCAGCAGCTTAGCGGGACAGGGGATAGATACGCAGTATTTT. Amino acid sequence: CASSLAGQGIDTQYF. V is TRBV11-2 and J is TRBJ2-3; 10 nucleotides align to TRBD1. This CDR3 spans 15 amino acids. The trim removed 1 base at V and 5 bases at J, leaving 3 bases unmatched. Germline CDR1 SGHAT, CDR2 FQNNGV.

The chain recombines TRBV6-5 with TRBJ2-1; D ambiguous. The CDR3 is made up of 13 amino acids. Trimming took 4 bases from V and 7 from J, leaving 11 bases between them. The germline CDR1 and CDR2 sequences are MNHEY and SVGAGI. CDR3 sequence: CASSFQFGNEQFF. In nucleotides, the CDR3 is TGTGCCAGCAGTTTCCAGTTCGGTAATGAGCAGTTCTTC.

This rearrangement joins TRBV9 to TRBJ2-2; D might be TRBD2 (6 bases). Germline V lookup: CDR1 SGDLS, CDR2 YYNGEE. The CDR3 has 18 amino acids. V lost 3 bases to trimming and J lost 6 bases, with 24 bases between them. CDR3 amino acids: CASSGGTPTPGSAGELFF. DNA for the CDR3: TGTGCCAGCAGCGGCGGGACGCCTACTCCCGGCAGTGCCGGGGAGCTGTTTTTT. Together with reference TRBV9 and TRBJ2-2, the CDR3 gives the full variable domain: DSGVTQTPKHLITATGQRVTLRCSPRSGDLSVYWYQQSLDQGLQFLIQYYNGEERAKGNILERFSAQQFPDLHSELNLSSLELGDSALYFCASSGGTPTPGSAGELFFGEGSRLTVL.

The chain employs TRBV7-9 and TRBJ2-3, with 7 positions matching TRBD1. Germline values: CDR1 SEHNR, CDR2 FQNEAQ (reference sequence). V shed 4 bases, J shed 0 bases, and the junction held 4 bases outside the gene matches. This CDR3 is 15 amino acids long. The CDR3 nucleotides read TGTGCCAGCAGCTCCGGGACAGAGAGCACAGATACGCAGTATTTT. This gives the protein CASSSGTESTDTQYF.

V gene TRBV9 combines with J gene TRBJ2-3, with no clear D. Trimming removed 0 bases from V and 5 bases from J, with 22 bases in between. The CDR3 consists of 18 residues. From germline, CDR1 is SGDLS and CDR2 YYNGEE. CDR3 coding DNA: TGTGCCAGCAGCGTAGTTGGAGCAGAGACACCCTCGCTAGATACGCAGTATTTT. Protein product: CASSVVGAETPSLDTQYF.

This chain joins TRBV29-1 and TRBJ2-7, with D tentatively TRBD1 or TRBD2 (5 bases each). The germline CDR1 and CDR2 sequences are SQVTM and ANQGSEA. V shed 5 bases and J shed 2 bases, with 10 bases lying between them. The CDR3 loop spans 12 amino acids. DNA for the CDR3: TGCAGCGTTCGGGACCGTACCTACGAGCAGTACTTC. It specifies CSVRDRTYEQYF.

This clone was recorded many times. The chain employs TRBV7-8 and TRBJ2-5; D not certain. This CDR3 region has 14 residues. Trimming pared 1 base from V and 3 bases from J, leaving 9 bases between. From germline, CDR1 is SGHVS and CDR2 FQNEAQ. Here the CDR3 DNA reads TGTGCCAGCAGCTTAGATTGGACGAAAGAGACCCAGTACTTC. This translates into CASSLDWTKETQYF.

This chain links TRBV20-1 with TRBJ2-7, with unresolved D. The CDR3 spans 11 residues. V was pared by 0 bases and J by 7 bases, with 7 bases between. Looked up from germline, CDR1 is DFQATT and CDR2 is SNEGSKA (reference sequence). The CDR3 loop reads CSARDLAEQYF. CDR3 bases: TGCAGTGCTAGAGATTTGGCGGAGCAGTACTTC.

This rearrangement joins TRBV28 to TRBJ1-5; no reliable D call. V dropped 6 bases and J dropped 4 bases, with 7 bases sitting between them. This CDR3 has 12 residues. The V gene's germline CDR1 is MDHEN and CDR2 SYDVKM. CDR3 DNA: TGTGCCAGCAGCCTAGGAAATCAGCCCCAGCATTTT. This sequence encodes CASSLGNQPQHF. Together with reference TRBV28 and TRBJ1-5, the CDR3 gives the full variable domain: DVKVTQSSRYLVKRTGEKVFLECVQDMDHENMFWYRQDPGLGLRLIYFSYDVKMKEKGDIPEGYSVSREKKERFSLILESASTNQTSMYLCASSLGNQPQHFGDGTRLSIL.

This chain joins TRBV30 and TRBJ1-2; 7 positions agree with TRBD1. V dropped 1 base and J dropped 8; count of bases not matched to a gene: 7. The CDR3 runs 13 residues. Per the germline V gene, CDR1 is GTSNPN and CDR2 is SVGIG (reference sequence). The CDR3 DNA is TGTGCCTGGAGTGCGAACAGGGGATACGGCTACACCTTC. It codes for CAWSANRGYGYTF. Based on the CDR3 plus reference TRBV30 and TRBJ1-2, the full variable domain is SQTIHQWPATLVQPVGSPLSLECTVEGTSNPNLYWYRQAAGRGLQLLFYSVGIGQISSEVPQNLSASRPQDRQFILSSKKLLLSDSGFYLCAWSANRGYGYTFGSGTRLTVV.

The chain has TRBV9 and TRBJ1-2; TRBD1 is a possible D gene (6 bases). From germline, CDR1 is SGDLS and CDR2 YYNGEE. CDR3 length: 12 residues. V was shortened by 3 bases and J by 4 bases, with 7 bases between the two germline ends. The CDR3 protein is CASSGDIYGYTF. The CDR3 nucleotides are TGTGCCAGCAGCGGGGACATCTATGGCTACACCTTC.

The genes are TRBV20-1 and TRBJ1-2; 7 bases are a match to TRBD1. CDR3 length: 9 amino acids. V lost 6 bases to trimming and J lost 12 bases; unmatched junction nucleotides: 4. Germline CDR1 reads DFQATT; CDR2 reads SNEGSKA (reference sequence). The CDR3 DNA follows: TGCAGTGCGGCACAGGGGCACACCTTC. It codes for CSAAQGHTF.

The chain carries TRBV29-1 and TRBJ1-2; possibly TRBD1 for D (5 bases). This CDR3 is 13 amino acids long. The ends were cut back, 4 bases at V and 6 bases at J, with 15 bases in the middle. From germline, CDR1 is SQVTM and CDR2 ANQGSEA. This chain's CDR3 is CSVVSSGIDGYTF. CDR3 nucleotide sequence: TGCAGCGTTGTCAGCTCAGGGATAGATGGCTACACCTTC.

This chain links TRBV5-6 with TRBJ2-7, with D perhaps TRBD2 (6 bases). CDR3 length equals 12 residues. Germline loops: CDR1 SGHDT, CDR2 YYEEEE. Trimming removed 7 bases at V and 5 bases at J, with 13 bases between. Here the CDR3 reads CASLQGGNEQYF. As DNA, the CDR3 is TGTGCCAGCCTCCAGGGAGGAAACGAGCAGTACTTC.

This clone was observed a handful of times. This chain connects TRBV29-1 to TRBJ1-5; D gene ambiguous. In germline, CDR1 is SQVTM, CDR2 ANQGSEA. The V end lost 4 bases, the J end lost 0 bases, and 7 bases lay between the germline ends. The CDR3 covers 13 residues. The CDR3 nucleotides are TGCAGCGTTGGGGCAGGTAGCAATCAGCCCCAGCATTTT. Protein sequence: CSVGAGSNQPQHF.

The rearrangement links TRBV29-1 to TRBJ2-3; D might be TRBD2 (5 bases). The CDR3 runs 14 residues. The germline V gene has CDR1 SQVTM and CDR2 ANQGSEA. The V end lost 6 bases, the J end lost 5 bases, and 18 bases lay between the germline ends. CDR3 region: CSVTTRGGLDTQYF. DNA of the CDR3: TGCAGCGTCACAACTAGAGGCGGATTAGATACGCAGTATTTT.

This clone occurred once. The chain has TRBV29-1 and TRBJ1-5, with D possibly matching TRBD1 (6 bases). Per the germline V gene, CDR1 is SQVTM and CDR2 is ANQGSEA. Trimming pared 6 bases from V and 2 bases from J, leaving 14 bases between. There are 14 residues in the CDR3. CDR3 DNA sequence: TGCAGCGTAAGTACAGGGTCGGGCAATCAGCCCCAGCATTTT. As protein: CSVSTGSGNQPQHF.

The chain uses TRBV6-5 and TRBJ2-3, with a tentative D call TRBD2 (5 bases). Deletions cut 6 bases from V and 3 bases from J, with 13 bases between. Germline-derived CDR1 and CDR2 are MNHEY and SVGAGI. CDR3 length: 14 amino acids. The CDR3: CASSLARYTDTQYF. CDR3 bases: TGTGCCAGCAGCCTAGCCCGGTATACAGATACGCAGTATTTT.

V and J are TRBV9 and TRBJ2-3; 9 positions match TRBD2. This CDR3 spans 16 amino acids. Looked up from germline, CDR1 is SGDLS and CDR2 is YYNGEE. Losses at the gene ends were 4 bases for V and 4 bases for J; bases not matched to a gene: 10. In nucleotides, the CDR3 is TGTGCCAGCAGCCCAGCCGGGACTAGCTTCTCAGATACGCAGTATTTT. It is translated as CASSPAGTSFSDTQYF. The full variable domain, with the rest looked up from reference TRBV9 and TRBJ2-3, is DSGVTQTPKHLITATGQRVTLRCSPRSGDLSVYWYQQSLDQGLQFLIQYYNGEERAKGNILERFSAQQFPDLHSELNLSSLELGDSALYFCASSPAGTSFSDTQYFGPGTRLTVL.

This clone was seen a few times. V usage is TRBV2 and J usage is TRBJ2-2; unclear D gene. V lost 5 bases, J lost 5 bases, and 15 bases lay in between. This CDR3 is built from 15 residues. From germline, CDR1 is SNHLY and CDR2 FYNNEI. The CDR3 spells CASSLRSGFTGELFF. Written as DNA, the CDR3 is TGTGCCAGCAGTCTAAGGTCTGGGTTTACCGGGGAGCTGTTTTTT.

Of note for this clone: Within the sample, other DNA sequences also encode this same CDR3. This chain uses TRBV5-1 with TRBJ2-7, with a weak D call TRBD1 (5 bases). Trimming shortened V by 2 bases and J by 3 bases, and 9 bases separated the two germline ends. The CDR3 has 13 amino acids. Per germline, CDR1 SGHRS and CDR2 YFSETQ. CDR3 protein: CASSLGEGYEQYF. As DNA, the CDR3 is TGCGCCAGCAGCTTAGGGGAAGGCTACGAGCAGTACTTC.

The chain joins TRBV11-2 to TRBJ1-2, with D unclear. This CDR3 is built from 15 residues. CDR1 is SGHAT and CDR2 is FQNNGV in the germline V gene. V shed 5 bases and J shed 7 bases, with 20 bases lying between them. CDR3 protein: CASSPLTVSLAGYTF. CDR3 sequence (DNA): TGTGCCAGCAGCCCACTTACCGTCTCCTTAGCTGGCTACACCTTC.

The chain uses TRBV27 and TRBJ2-7; D not certain. The CDR3 covers 16 residues. The germline V gene encodes CDR1 MNHEY and CDR2 SMNVEV (reference sequence). V lost 5 bases, J lost 4 bases, and 21 bases lay in between. In nucleotides, the CDR3 is TGTGCCAGCAGTCTTTTTTACTACTTAGACGAATACGAGCAGTACTTC. It encodes CASSLFYYLDEYEQYF.

This clone was recorded only once. The chain uses TRBV13 and TRBJ1-2; no firm D call. This CDR3 comprises 12 residues. Germline V lookup: CDR1 PRHDT, CDR2 FYEKMQ (reference sequence). Trimming pared 2 bases from V and 8 bases from J, leaving 9 bases between. CDR3 DNA sequence: TGTGCCAGCAGCTTATATCCGGGAGGCTACACCTTC. It codes for CASSLYPGGYTF.

The rearrangement links TRBV29-1 to TRBJ2-1, with 12 bases aligning to TRBD2. V dropped 5 bases and J dropped 8; count of bases not matched to a gene: 16. Germline-derived CDR1 and CDR2 are SQVTM and ANQGSEA. The CDR3 totals 17 residues. CDR3 in DNA: TGCAGCGTTTTTCCTTTTTCCCTAGCGGGAGGGTTCGATGAGCAGTTCTTC. It specifies CSVFPFSLAGGFDEQFF.

The V gene is TRBV7-9, the J gene TRBJ1-1; D is ambiguous. The CDR3 runs 13 residues. Germline V gene sequence: CDR1 SEHNR, CDR2 FQNEAQ (reference sequence). Trimming took off 5 bases at V and 3 bases at J, with 10 bases between the two ends. CDR3 residues: CASSPLGYTEAFF. The CDR3 nucleotides are TGTGCCAGCAGCCCCCTGGGGTACACTGAAGCTTTCTTT.